The entry that follows covers one TCR beta chain sequence. Authors' processing steps: Amplified reference gene primers provided the basis for estimating nucleated cell counts. Libraries were prepared by immunoSEQ multiplex PCR; TCRdb keeps only in-frame clonotypes and omits some of them. V and J calls and clone size come straight from that table; D and trimming were deduced from the DNA. Of more than 300,000 clones listed, about 88% are singletons. This sample was taken from a study of blood T cell repertoires in COVID-19. The wider study: The origin of the acute and convalescent COVID-19 samples was the United States, Italy and Spain. PBMCs, B-cell-depleted T cells, or T cells provided the cDNA or gDNA that made up the material.

Patients at the Seattle site were enrolled during active infection and followed longitudinally. Sequencing was done on a sample of peripheral blood. This TCR came from a woman aged 65 to 85 with COVID-19, enrolled during active disease.

The CDR3 reads CASSSAGAQPQHF. CDR3 bases: TGTGCCAGCAGCTCCGCAGGGGCCCAGCCCCAGCATTTT. The gene calls are TRBV7-2 and TRBJ1-5; D might be TRBD1 (6 bases). Trimming took 4 bases from V and 7 from J, leaving 11 bases between them. The V gene's germline CDR1 is SGHTA and CDR2 FQGNSA. The CDR3 is made up of 13 amino acids.